This entry describes one T cell receptor (beta chain). Its antigen is unknown. The data derive from a study of cytomegalovirus exposure and HLA in healthy donors. Study-level results: TCR beta sequences reportedly predicted most subjects' HLA-A and HLA-B alleles accurately. Investigators reported about 160 TCR beta chains as tied to cytomegalovirus.

Vbeta (60) and Jbeta (13) primers were used in the PCR. Measured with immunoSEQ multiplex PCR; TCRdb has only the in-frame clones, and not every one. Counted here are some 150,000 clones, less than 90% occurring once; the ten biggest clones make up about 1.6%. The V gene's germline CDR1 is MNHEY and CDR2 SMNVEV (reference sequence). The CDR3 totals 14 residues. Trimming pared 2 bases from V and 3 bases from J, leaving 10 bases between. The sequencing sample was made of PBMCs. The sequence derives from a man aged 40-49 years in good health and CMV-seronegative. This chain links TRBV27 with TRBJ1-1, with D perhaps TRBD1 (5 bases). In nucleotides, the CDR3 is TGTGCCAGCAGTTTACTGGGGGGGTACACTGAAGCTTTCTTT. As protein: CASSLLGGYTEAFF.